This T cell receptor (beta chain) comes out of a study of cytotoxic CD8 clonotypes in ibrutinib-treated CLL. In the study overall: Within the patient group, around twelve were relapsed/refractory and approximately 16 treatment-naive, and around 17 were IGHV unmutated.

V lost 2 bases, J lost 5 bases, and 13 bases lay in between. The CDR3 covers 15 residues. Germline lookup yields CDR1 SGHTA and CDR2 FQGTGA. Repertoires were generated with immunoSEQ multiplex PCR, while TCRdb's copy carries only in-frame clones and drops some. The table shows approximately 74,000 clones, with 75% to 85% occurring only once. This chain uses TRBV7-3 with TRBJ2-1, with D perhaps assigned TRBD1 or TRBD2 (5 bases each). This clonotype was obtained from a human donor with chronic lymphocytic leukemia. The sample consisted of PBMCs, taken at disease progression, from a patient treated with ibrutinib. DNA of the CDR3: TGTGCCAGCAGCTTAGGGCAGGGAGTGAACAATGAGCAGTTCTTC. This codes for CASSLGQGVNNEQFF.